These T cell receptor beta chains were read from a single sample in a study of blood T cell repertoires in COVID-19. Using immunoSEQ multiplex PCR, the repertoire was profiled, and TCRdb retains in-frame clones only, with some absent. The sample lists some 210,000 clones, about 91% occurring once. The source material was peripheral blood. The receptors shown here come from a young man with acute or convalescent COVID-19. Each CDR3 is given with its conserved first and last residue. Fields, in order: CDR3 DNA, CDR3 protein, J gene, V gene, D gene, clone size. A D gene is named only where the DNA matches it firmly. Size tells how often a clone was seen (once, few, many) or the class of an expanded clone, and some rows leave it out.

CDR3nt: TGCGCCAGCAGGGCGGGGGCTTCACATGAGCAGTTCTTC
CDR3aa: CASRAGASHEQFF
j_gene: TRBJ2-1
v_gene: TRBV10-2
d_gene: -
abundance: -

CDR3nt: TGTGCCAGCAGCTTATCGGCGGGACTTTCCTACGAGCAGTACTTC
CDR3aa: CASSLSAGLSYEQYF
j_gene: TRBJ2-7
v_gene: TRBV7-9
d_gene: -
abundance: -

CDR3nt: TGCGCCAGCAGCCAAGTATCCGGCGGGAGAAAAAGCTCCTACAATGAGCAGTTCTTC
CDR3aa: CASSQVSGGRKSSYNEQFF
j_gene: TRBJ2-1
v_gene: TRBV4-1
d_gene: TRBD2
abundance: -

CDR3nt: TGTGCCAGCCGCCCCCTGGTGGGGCGCGGCCGGGGGGGCTACACCTTC
CDR3aa: CASRPLVGRGRGGYTF
j_gene: TRBJ1-2
v_gene: TRBV28
d_gene: -
abundance: -

CDR3nt: TGTGCCAGCTCACCACCGGGGACGGGAGAACCTAACTATGGCTACACCTTC
CDR3aa: CASSPPGTGEPNYGYTF
j_gene: TRBJ1-2
v_gene: TRBV18
d_gene: -
abundance: -

CDR3nt: TGTGCCAGCAGTTTTCAGGTAGGCGGCTACACCTTC
CDR3aa: CASSFQVGGYTF
j_gene: TRBJ1-2
v_gene: TRBV27
d_gene: -
abundance: -

CDR3nt: TGCGCCAGCAGCCCCGGACAGTACCAAGAGACCCAGTACTTC
CDR3aa: CASSPGQYQETQYF
j_gene: TRBJ2-5
v_gene: TRBV5-1
d_gene: -
abundance: once

CDR3nt: TGTGCCAGCAGTTCGGCTACCAGGGGACGCTCTGGAAACACCATATATTTT
CDR3aa: CASSSATRGRSGNTIYF
j_gene: TRBJ1-3
v_gene: TRBV28
d_gene: -
abundance: -

CDR3nt: TGTGCCAGCAGCCAAGGACGGGAGAACACCGGGGAGCTGTTTTTT
CDR3aa: CASSQGRENTGELFF
j_gene: TRBJ2-2
v_gene: TRBV11-1
d_gene: -
abundance: -

CDR3nt: TGTGCCAGTAGTATCGGTGGTGTCCACGAGCAGTACTTC
CDR3aa: CASSIGGVHEQYF
j_gene: TRBJ2-7
v_gene: TRBV19
d_gene: -
abundance: -

CDR3nt: TGTGCCAGCAGTGGGACTAGCGGTAATGGAGAGCAGTACTTC
CDR3aa: CASSGTSGNGEQYF
j_gene: TRBJ2-7
v_gene: TRBV2
d_gene: TRBD2
abundance: -

CDR3nt: TGTGCCAGTAGTATAATAAGGAGCACTAATGAAAAACTGTTTTTT
CDR3aa: CASSIIRSTNEKLFF
j_gene: TRBJ1-4
v_gene: TRBV19
d_gene: -
abundance: -

CDR3nt: TGTGCCAGCAGCGACAGGGGGCGGAATCAGCCCCAGCATTTT
CDR3aa: CASSDRGRNQPQHF
j_gene: TRBJ1-5
v_gene: TRBV28
d_gene: TRBD1
abundance: -

CDR3nt: TGTGCCAGCAGTGTTCGGGCCAGACAGAGGCAAGAGACCCAGTACTTC
CDR3aa: CASSVRARQRQETQYF
j_gene: TRBJ2-5
v_gene: TRBV6-1
d_gene: -
abundance: -

CDR3nt: TGTGCCAGCAGTTTGAGCAGGGCCCACGAGCAGTACTTC
CDR3aa: CASSLSRAHEQYF
j_gene: TRBJ2-7
v_gene: TRBV27
d_gene: -
abundance: -

CDR3nt: TGTGCCAGTTCAAAAAACAGGGGAAACTTCTATGGCTACACCTTC
CDR3aa: CASSKNRGNFYGYTF
j_gene: TRBJ1-2
v_gene: TRBV19
d_gene: TRBD1
abundance: -

CDR3nt: TGTGCCAGCAGCTTAACAGGGAACAATGAGCAGTTCTTC
CDR3aa: CASSLTGNNEQFF
j_gene: TRBJ2-1
v_gene: TRBV7-9
d_gene: -
abundance: -

CDR3nt: TGTGCCTGGAGTGTACGGGGAAAAGGCAATCAGCCCCAGCATTTT
CDR3aa: CAWSVRGKGNQPQHF
j_gene: TRBJ1-5
v_gene: TRBV30
d_gene: -
abundance: -

CDR3nt: TGTGCCAGCAGTCCCCAGGCGGGCAATGAGCAGTTCTTC
CDR3aa: CASSPQAGNEQFF
j_gene: TRBJ2-1
v_gene: TRBV9
d_gene: -
abundance: -

CDR3nt: TGTGCCAGCTCCCAACAGGGTCGGGAGCAGTACTTC
CDR3aa: CASSQQGREQYF
j_gene: TRBJ2-7
v_gene: TRBV18
d_gene: -
abundance: -

CDR3nt: TGTGCCAGCAGCGTGGGGGGGATGTTGAAGACCCAGTACTTC
CDR3aa: CASSVGGMLKTQYF
j_gene: TRBJ2-5
v_gene: TRBV9
d_gene: TRBD2
abundance: -